This T cell receptor beta chain was sequenced during a study of blood T cells in healthy people across ages. General study results and limits: Researchers said unsorted PBMCs prevented a conclusive naive versus antigen-experienced comparison.

Alongside a J-beta primer mix, a sample-barcoded 5' primer served in a second PCR lasting roughly 6 to 12 cycles. Template switching added a 12-random-nucleotide identifier to every cDNA molecule. MiXCR, run by TCRdb on the 5' RACE reads, gives a single entry per CDR3 protein. The sample lists about 1.8 million distinct CDR3 sequences, just under 50% seen once, with over 2% in the top ten. This clonotype came up many times. Its antigen remains unknown. Being one base from a much bigger clone, this may be a read error. This CDR3 region has 13 residues. The germline CDR1 and CDR2 sequences are LGHNA and YSLEER. Trimming cost V 5 bases and J 11 bases, with 18 bases left between them. The study drew donors from healthy Caucasian individuals in Russia aged about 6 to 95.

The TCR sequence derives from a middle-aged woman in good health. The source material was blood. The chain combines TRBV4-3 with TRBJ2-5; D may be TRBD2 (7 bases). CDR3 protein: CASSGGAFNEQYF. For the CDR3, the DNA is TGCGCCAGCAGCGGGGGGGCATTCAATGAGCAGTACTTC.